This TCR beta chain was sequenced for a study of T cells in localized non-small cell lung cancer. J was trimmed by 5 bases and V by 3 bases; bases with no gene match: 6. This CDR3 is 14 amino acids long. Per germline, CDR1 SGHNT and CDR2 YENEEA. Study-wide findings and caveats: Adjacent lung held a median roughly 54 of the top 100 tumor clones. Heterogeneity within the tumor remains possible, as just one region underwent sequencing.

Using immunoSEQ multiplex PCR, the repertoire was profiled, and TCRdb retains in-frame clones only, with some absent. The sample gives 800 to 1,100 clones, less than 35% of which show up once; around 10% is in the top ten. This clone is medium-sized (0.01 to 0.1%). Its antigen remains unidentified. The chain combines TRBV11-3 with TRBJ2-5; 7 bases are a match to TRBD1. The sample was lung tumor tissue, taken before any cancer treatment. The clonotype was recovered from a woman aged 35 to 70 with stage I squamous cell lung carcinoma. CDR3 nucleotide sequence: TGTGCCAGCAGCTTGCGGACAGGCGGCGAGACCCAGTACTTC. This gives the protein CASSLRTGGETQYF.